This T cell receptor beta chain was observed in a study of response to subunit inactivated influenza vaccine. V was pared by 0 bases and J by 7 bases, with 13 bases between. This CDR3 is 15 amino acids long. Germline-derived CDR1 and CDR2 are SGHAT and FQNNGV. TCRdb itself ran the RT-PCR reads through MiXCR, one entry per CDR3 protein. Of under 850,000 distinct CDR3 sequences detected, 18% appear once; the ten largest clones hold about a tenth. V is TRBV11-2 and J is TRBJ1-5; a weak D match, TRBD1 (5 bases). The sequence derives from a man aged 45 to 65 who received an inactivated influenza vaccine. The material sequenced was PBMCs from blood, taken about 5 days after vaccination. This chain's CDR3 is CASSLDPQGRQPQHF. The DNA for the CDR3 is TGTGCCAGCAGCTTAGATCCCCAGGGAAGACAGCCCCAGCATTTT.